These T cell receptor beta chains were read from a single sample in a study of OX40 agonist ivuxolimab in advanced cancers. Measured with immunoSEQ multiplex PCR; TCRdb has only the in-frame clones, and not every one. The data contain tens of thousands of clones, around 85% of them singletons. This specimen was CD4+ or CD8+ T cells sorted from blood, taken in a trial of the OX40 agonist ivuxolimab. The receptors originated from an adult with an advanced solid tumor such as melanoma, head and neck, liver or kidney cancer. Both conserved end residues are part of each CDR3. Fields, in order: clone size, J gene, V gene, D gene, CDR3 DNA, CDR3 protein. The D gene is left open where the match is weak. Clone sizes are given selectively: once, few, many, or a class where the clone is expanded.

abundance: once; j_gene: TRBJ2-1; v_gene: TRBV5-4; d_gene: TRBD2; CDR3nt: TGTGCCAGCAGCTCAGCGGGAGATAAGGATGAGCAGTTCTTC; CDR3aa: CASSSAGDKDEQFF
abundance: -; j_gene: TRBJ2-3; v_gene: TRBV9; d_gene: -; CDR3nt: TGTGCCAGCAGCGTAGAAGTAGGCGGAGATACGCAGTATTTT; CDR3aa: CASSVEVGGDTQYF
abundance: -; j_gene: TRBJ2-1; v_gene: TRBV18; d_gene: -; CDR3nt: TGTGCCAGCTCACCTTATAACAGGACATCCTACAATGAGCAGTTCTTC; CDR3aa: CASSPYNRTSYNEQFF
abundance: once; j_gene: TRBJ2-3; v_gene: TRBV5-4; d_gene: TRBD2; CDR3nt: TGTGCCAGCAGCTCCTTGACTAGCGGGGGCACAGATACGCAGTATTTT; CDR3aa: CASSSLTSGGTDTQYF
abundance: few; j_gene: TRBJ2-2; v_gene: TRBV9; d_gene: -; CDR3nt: TGTGCCAGCAGTGGGTGGAATGACGGGGAGCTGTTTTTT; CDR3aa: CASSGWNDGELFF
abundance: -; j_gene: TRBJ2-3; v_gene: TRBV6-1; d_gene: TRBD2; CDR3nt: TGTGCCAGCATTTTAGCGGGACCTAGCACAGATACGCAGTATTTT; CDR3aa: CASILAGPSTDTQYF
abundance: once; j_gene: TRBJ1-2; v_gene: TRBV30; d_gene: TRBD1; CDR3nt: TGTGCCTGGAGTCTACGGACAGGCTATGGCTACACCTTC; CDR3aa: CAWSLRTGYGYTF
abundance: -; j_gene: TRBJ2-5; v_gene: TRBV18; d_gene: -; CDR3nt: TGTGCCAGCTCACAGGGCAGTGAGACCCAGTACTTC; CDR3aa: CASSQGSETQYF
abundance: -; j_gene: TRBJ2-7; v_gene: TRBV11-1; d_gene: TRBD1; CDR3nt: TGTGCCAGCAGCTTCGGACAGGGTGACGAGCAGTACTTC; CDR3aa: CASSFGQGDEQYF
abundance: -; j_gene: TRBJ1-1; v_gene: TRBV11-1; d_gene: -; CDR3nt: TGTGCCAGCAGCTTTCGACAACCCGACCTCTTCACTGAAGCTTTCTTT; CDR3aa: CASSFRQPDLFTEAFF
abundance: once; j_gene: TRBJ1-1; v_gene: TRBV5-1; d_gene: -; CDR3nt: TGCGCCAGCAGCTTGATGGGCAGGGAGACTGAAGCTTTCTTT; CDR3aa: CASSLMGRETEAFF
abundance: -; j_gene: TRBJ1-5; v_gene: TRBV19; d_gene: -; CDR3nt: TGTGCCAGTAGATGGGCAGATAGCAATCAGCCCCAGCATTTT; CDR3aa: CASRWADSNQPQHF
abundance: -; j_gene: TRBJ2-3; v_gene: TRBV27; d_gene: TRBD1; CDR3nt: TGTGCCAGCAGTCCCGGGACAGGGGGCAGGGATACGCAGTATTTT; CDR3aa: CASSPGTGGRDTQYF
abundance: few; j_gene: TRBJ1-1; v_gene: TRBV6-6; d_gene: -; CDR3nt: TGTGCCAGCAGTTACTCCGGTTACACTGAAGCTTTCTTT; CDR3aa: CASSYSGYTEAFF
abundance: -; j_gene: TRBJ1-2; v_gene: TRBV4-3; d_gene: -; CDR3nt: TGCGCCAGCAGCCAAGATCCTGGCAGGGAGTATGGCTACACCTTC; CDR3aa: CASSQDPGREYGYTF
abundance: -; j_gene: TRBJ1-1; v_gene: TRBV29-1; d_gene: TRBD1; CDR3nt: TGCAGCCACAGGACAGGGGGGTCGGCTTTCTTT; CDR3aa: CSHRTGGSAFF
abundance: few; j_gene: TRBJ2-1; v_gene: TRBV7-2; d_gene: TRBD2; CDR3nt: TGTGCCAGCATCGGGACTAGCGGGAGGACAGAGCAGTTCTTC; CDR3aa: CASIGTSGRTEQFF
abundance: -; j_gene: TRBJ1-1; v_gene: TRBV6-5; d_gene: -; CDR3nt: TGTGCCAGCAGCCAAGTTGGGGGCTCTGAAGCTTTCTTT; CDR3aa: CASSQVGGSEAFF
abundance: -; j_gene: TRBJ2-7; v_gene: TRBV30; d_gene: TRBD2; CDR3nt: TGTGCCTGGCGACTAGCGGGAGCTTACGAGCAGTACTTC; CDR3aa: CAWRLAGAYEQYF
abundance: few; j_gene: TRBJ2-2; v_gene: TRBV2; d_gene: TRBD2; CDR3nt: TGTGCCAGCACCCTGGGACTAGCCGACACCGGGGAGCTGTTTTTT; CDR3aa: CASTLGLADTGELFF
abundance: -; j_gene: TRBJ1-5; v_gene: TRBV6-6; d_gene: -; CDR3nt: TGTGCCAGCAGTTTACAGGGTGGCAATCAGCCCCAGCATTTT; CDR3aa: CASSLQGGNQPQHF
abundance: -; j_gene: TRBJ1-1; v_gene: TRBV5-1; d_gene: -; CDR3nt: TGCGCCAGCAGCTTAAAGGGGGTTCGGGCTGAAGCTTTCTTT; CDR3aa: CASSLKGVRAEAFF
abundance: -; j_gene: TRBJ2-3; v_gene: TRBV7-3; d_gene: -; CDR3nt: TGTGCCAGCAGCTTAGGGGGACAATACACAGATACGCAGTATTTT; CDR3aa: CASSLGGQYTDTQYF
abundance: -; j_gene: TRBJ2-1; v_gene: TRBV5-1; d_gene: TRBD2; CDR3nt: TGCGCCAGCAGCCCCACCACCGGGGGGGCCGGGGAGCAGTTCTTC; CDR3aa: CASSPTTGGAGEQFF
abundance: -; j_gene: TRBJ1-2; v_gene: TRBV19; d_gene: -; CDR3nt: TGTGCCAGTACGCTCGGGGTTAATAGTGGCTACACCTTC; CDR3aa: CASTLGVNSGYTF
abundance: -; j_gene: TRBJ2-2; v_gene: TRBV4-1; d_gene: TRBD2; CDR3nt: TGCGCCAGCAGCCGATCGGGACTAGCCGCGAACACCGGGGAGCTGTTTTTT; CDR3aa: CASSRSGLAANTGELFF
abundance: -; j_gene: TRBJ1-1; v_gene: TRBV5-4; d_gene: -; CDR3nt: TGTGCCAGCAGCTTTGGGTTAGGCACTGAAGCTTTCTTT; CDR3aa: CASSFGLGTEAFF
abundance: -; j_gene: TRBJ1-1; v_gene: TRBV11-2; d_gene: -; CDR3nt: TGTGCCAGCAGCTTAGCGAACGGAGGGCTCACTGAAGCTTTCTTT; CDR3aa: CASSLANGGLTEAFF
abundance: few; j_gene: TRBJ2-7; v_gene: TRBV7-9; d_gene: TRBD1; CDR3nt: TGTGCCAGCAGCACACGACAGGGAAACTACGAGCAGTACTTC; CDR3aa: CASSTRQGNYEQYF
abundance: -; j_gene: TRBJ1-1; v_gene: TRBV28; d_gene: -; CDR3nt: TGTGCCAGCAGCCCAAGCAGGGGGAACACTGAAGCTTTCTTT; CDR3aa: CASSPSRGNTEAFF
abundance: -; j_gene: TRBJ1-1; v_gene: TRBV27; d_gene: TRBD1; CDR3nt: TGTGCCAGCAGGTATACCGGGACAGGGAACACTGAAGCTTTCTTT; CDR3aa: CASRYTGTGNTEAFF
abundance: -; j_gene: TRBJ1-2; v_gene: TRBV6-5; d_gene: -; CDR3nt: TGTGCCAGCAGTTACTCGACCAAGGGCCATGGCTACACCTTC; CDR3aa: CASSYSTKGHGYTF
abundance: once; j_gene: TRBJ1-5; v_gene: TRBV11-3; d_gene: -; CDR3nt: TGTGCCAGCAGCCTAGGTGTCAAGGGTCAGCCCCAGCATTTT; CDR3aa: CASSLGVKGQPQHF
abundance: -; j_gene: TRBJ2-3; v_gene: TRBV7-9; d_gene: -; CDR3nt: TGTGCCAGCAGCTTTGAAACGCTCCAGCAGTATTTT; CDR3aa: CASSFETLQQYF
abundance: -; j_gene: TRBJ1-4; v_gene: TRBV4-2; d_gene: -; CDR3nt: TGTGCCAGCAGCACCGACCCAGGACGGGCAATTGAAAAACTGTTTTTT; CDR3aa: CASSTDPGRAIEKLFF
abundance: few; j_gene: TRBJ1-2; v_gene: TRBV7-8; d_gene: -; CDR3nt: TGTGCCAGCAGCTTAGGGGGGAGCGCAGTCTATGGCTACACCTTC; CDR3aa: CASSLGGSAVYGYTF
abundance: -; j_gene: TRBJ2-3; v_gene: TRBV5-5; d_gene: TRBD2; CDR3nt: TGTGCCAGCAGCTTGGAACTAGCGGGAGCAGATACGCAGTATTTT; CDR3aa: CASSLELAGADTQYF
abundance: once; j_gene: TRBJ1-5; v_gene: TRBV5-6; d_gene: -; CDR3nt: TGTGCCAGCAGTCGTTGGGGCAATCAGCCCCAGCATTTT; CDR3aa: CASSRWGNQPQHF
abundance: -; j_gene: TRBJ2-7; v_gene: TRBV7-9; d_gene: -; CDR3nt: TGTGCCAGCAGCCGCACAGGAAAGCAGTACTTC; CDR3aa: CASSRTGKQYF
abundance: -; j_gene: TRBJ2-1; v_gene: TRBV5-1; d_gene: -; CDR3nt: TGCGCCAGCAGCCCGGGGAGACTCAACGAGCAGTTCTTC; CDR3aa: CASSPGRLNEQFF
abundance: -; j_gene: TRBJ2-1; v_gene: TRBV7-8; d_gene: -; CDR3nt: TGTGCCAGCAGCTTAGGCCAGTACAATGAGCAGTTCTTC; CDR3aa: CASSLGQYNEQFF
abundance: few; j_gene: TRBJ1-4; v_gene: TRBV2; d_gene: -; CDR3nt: TGTGCCAGCAGTACACCCCGGGTGGCTAATGAAAAACTGTTTTTT; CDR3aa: CASSTPRVANEKLFF
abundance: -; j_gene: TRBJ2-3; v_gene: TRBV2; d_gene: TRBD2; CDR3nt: TGTGCCAGCAGTCGAGGACTAGCGGGACCTACAGATACGCAGTATTTT; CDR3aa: CASSRGLAGPTDTQYF
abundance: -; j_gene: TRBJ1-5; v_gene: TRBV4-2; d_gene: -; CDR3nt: TGTGCCAGCAGCTTGGCAGGACTTCAGCCCCAGCATTTT; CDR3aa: CASSLAGLQPQHF
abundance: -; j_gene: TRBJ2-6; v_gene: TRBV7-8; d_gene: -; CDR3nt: TGTGCCAGCAGCGACACTGGACGACAAAGTCGGGCCAACGTCCTGACTTTC; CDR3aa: CASSDTGRQSRANVLTF
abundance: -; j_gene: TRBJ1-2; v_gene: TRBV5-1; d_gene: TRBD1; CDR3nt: TGCGCCAGCAGCTCCGTGACAGGGGGCGGCTATGGCTACACCTTC; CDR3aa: CASSSVTGGGYGYTF
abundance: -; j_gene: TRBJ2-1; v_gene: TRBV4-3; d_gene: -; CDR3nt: TGCGCCAGCAGCCAAGATAGGGGGACCTACAATGAGCAGTTCTTC; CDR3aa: CASSQDRGTYNEQFF
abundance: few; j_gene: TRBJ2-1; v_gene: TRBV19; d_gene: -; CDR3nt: TGTGCCAGTAGTATAGACGGGGGAAGTCCCTACAATGAGCAGTTCTTC; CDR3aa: CASSIDGGSPYNEQFF
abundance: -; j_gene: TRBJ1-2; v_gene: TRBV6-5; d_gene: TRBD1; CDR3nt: TGTGCCAGCAGTTTTTCCAGGACAGGGACCTATGGCTACACCTTC; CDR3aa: CASSFSRTGTYGYTF
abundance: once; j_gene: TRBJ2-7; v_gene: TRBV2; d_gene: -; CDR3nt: TGTGCCAGCAGGACGGACGGCTCCTACGAGCAGTACTTC; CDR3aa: CASRTDGSYEQYF
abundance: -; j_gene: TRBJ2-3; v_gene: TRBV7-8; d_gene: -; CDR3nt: TGTGCCAGCAGCTTAGCGTTTGGACTAGGGGGAGATACGCAGTATTTT; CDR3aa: CASSLAFGLGGDTQYF
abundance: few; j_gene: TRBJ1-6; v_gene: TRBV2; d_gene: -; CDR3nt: TGTGCCGTACGTTCCGGGAACTCCAGAGGAACCCTCCACTTT; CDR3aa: CAVRSGNSRGTLHF
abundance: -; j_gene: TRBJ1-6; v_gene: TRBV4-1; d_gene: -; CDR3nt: TGCGCCAGCAGCCGGGATGGCTGGGCCTATAATTCACCCCTCCACTTT; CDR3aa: CASSRDGWAYNSPLHF
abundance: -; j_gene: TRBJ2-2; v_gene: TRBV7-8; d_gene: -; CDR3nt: TGTGCCAGCAGCGCGCGAACTAGCTTGAACACCGGGGAGCTGTTTTTT; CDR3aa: CASSARTSLNTGELFF